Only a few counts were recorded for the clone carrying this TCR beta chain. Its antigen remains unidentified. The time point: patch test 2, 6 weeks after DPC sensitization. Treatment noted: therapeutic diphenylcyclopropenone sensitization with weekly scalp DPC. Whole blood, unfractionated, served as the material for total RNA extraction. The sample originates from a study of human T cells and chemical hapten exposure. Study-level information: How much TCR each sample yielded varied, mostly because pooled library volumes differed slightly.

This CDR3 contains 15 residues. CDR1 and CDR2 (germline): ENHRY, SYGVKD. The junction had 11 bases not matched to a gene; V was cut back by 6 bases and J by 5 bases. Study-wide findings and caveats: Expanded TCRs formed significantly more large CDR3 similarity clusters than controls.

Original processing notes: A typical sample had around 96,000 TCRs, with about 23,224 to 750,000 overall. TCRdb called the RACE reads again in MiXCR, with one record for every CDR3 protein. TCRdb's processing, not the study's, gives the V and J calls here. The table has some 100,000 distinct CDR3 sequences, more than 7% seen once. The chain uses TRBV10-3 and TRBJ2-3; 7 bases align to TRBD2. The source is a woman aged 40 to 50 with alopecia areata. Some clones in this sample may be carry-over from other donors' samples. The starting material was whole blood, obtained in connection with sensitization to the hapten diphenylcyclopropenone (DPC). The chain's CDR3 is CAISPTSASGDTQYF. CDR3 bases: TGTGCCATCAGCCCCACTAGCGCCAGCGGAGATACGCAGTATTTT.